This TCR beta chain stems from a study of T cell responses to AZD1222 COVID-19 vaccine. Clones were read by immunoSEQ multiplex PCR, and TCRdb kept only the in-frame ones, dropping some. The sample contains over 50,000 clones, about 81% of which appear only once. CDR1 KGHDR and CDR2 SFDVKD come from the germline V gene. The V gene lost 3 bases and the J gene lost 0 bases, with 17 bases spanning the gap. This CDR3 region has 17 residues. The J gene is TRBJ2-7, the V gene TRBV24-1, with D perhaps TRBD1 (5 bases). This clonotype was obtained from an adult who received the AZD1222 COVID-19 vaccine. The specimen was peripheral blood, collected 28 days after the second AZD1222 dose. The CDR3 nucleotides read TGTGCCACCAGTGATACAAAAGGGGCGGAGAACTCCTACGAGCAGTACTTC. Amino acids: CATSDTKGAENSYEQYF.